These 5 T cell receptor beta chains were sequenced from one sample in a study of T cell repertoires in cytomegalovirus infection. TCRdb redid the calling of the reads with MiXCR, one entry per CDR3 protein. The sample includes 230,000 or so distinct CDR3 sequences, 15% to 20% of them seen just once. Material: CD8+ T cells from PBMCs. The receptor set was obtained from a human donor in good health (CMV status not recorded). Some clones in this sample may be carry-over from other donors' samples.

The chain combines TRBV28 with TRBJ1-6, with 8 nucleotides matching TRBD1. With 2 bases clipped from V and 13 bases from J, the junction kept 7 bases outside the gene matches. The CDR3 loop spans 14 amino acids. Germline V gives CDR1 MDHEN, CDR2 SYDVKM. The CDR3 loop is CASSLGQGPSPLHF. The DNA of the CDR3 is TGTGCCAGCAGTTTAGGACAGGGACCCTCTCCCCTCCACTTT.

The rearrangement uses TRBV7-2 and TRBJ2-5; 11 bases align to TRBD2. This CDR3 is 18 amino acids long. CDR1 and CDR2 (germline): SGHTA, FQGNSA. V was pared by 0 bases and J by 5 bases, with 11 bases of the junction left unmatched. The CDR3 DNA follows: TGTGCCAGCAGCTTAGCGAGCGGGCTAGCGGGGGGTTGGGAGACCCAGTACTTC. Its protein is CASSLASGLAGGWETQYF.

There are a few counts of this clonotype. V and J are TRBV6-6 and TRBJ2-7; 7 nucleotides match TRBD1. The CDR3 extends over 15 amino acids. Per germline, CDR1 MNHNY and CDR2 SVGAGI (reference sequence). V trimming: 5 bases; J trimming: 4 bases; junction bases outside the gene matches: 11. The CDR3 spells CASSEAGTALYEQYF. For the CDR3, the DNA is TGTGCCAGCAGTGAGGCCGGGACAGCCCTTTACGAGCAGTACTTC.

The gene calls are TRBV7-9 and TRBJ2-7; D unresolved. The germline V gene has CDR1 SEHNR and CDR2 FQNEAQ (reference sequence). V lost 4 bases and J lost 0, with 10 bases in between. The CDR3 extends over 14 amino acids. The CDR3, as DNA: TGTGCCAGCAGCTCGACGGAAGGCTCCTACGAGCAGTACTTC. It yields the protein CASSSTEGSYEQYF.

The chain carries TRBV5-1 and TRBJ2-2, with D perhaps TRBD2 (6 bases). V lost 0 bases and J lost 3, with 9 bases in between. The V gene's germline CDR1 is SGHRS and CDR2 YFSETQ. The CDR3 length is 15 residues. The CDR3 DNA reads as TGCGCCAGCAGCTTGGCGGCTAGCGACACCGGGGAGCTGTTTTTT. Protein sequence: CASSLAASDTGELFF.